Below are 17 T cell receptor beta chains sequenced from a single sample in a study of molecular identifiers for immune sequencing clone quantification. TCRdb analysed the PCR reads with MiXCR anew, one entry per CDR3 protein. The table lists 75,000 to 100,000 distinct CDR3 sequences, around 19% of them singletons, with about 0.85% in the top ten. The specimen sequenced was naive CD8+ T cells from blood, with Jurkat cell RNA spiked in. Subset given: FACS-sorted CD8+CD4-CCR7+CD45RA+ naive T cells. The receptors come from a human donor in good health. Some libraries in this study had Jurkat cell RNA spiked in.

This clonotype occurred many times. The CDR3 sequence: CASSELGTGGDTQYF. CDR3 bases: TGTGCCAGCAGTGAATTAGGGACAGGGGGAGATACGCAGTATTTT. This sequence joins TRBV2 and TRBJ2-3; 11 nucleotides agree with TRBD1. The trim removed 2 bases at V and 5 bases at J, leaving 3 bases unmatched. Per germline, CDR1 SNHLY and CDR2 FYNNEI. This CDR3 has 15 amino acids. Full variable domain (rest looked up from reference TRBV2 and TRBJ2-3): EPEVTQTPSHQVTQMGQEVILRCVPISNHLYFYWYRQILGQKVEFLVSFYNNEISEKSEIFDDQFSVERPDGSNFTLKIRSTKLEDSAMYFCASSELGTGGDTQYFGPGTRLTVL.

This clonotype has ten or more counts. Mismatch with germline at one junction end may stem from a read error. The chain has TRBV20-1 and TRBJ2-7, with 9 positions matching TRBD1. Germline V gene lookup returns CDR1 DFQATT and CDR2 SNEGSKA (reference sequence). The CDR3 is 13 amino acids. The CDR3 protein is CSSGDRVSHEQYF. The DNA of the CDR3 is TGCAGTAGTGGGGACAGGGTCTCCCACGAGCAGTACTTC.

At least ten counts were recorded for this clonotype. The rearrangement joins TRBV5-8 to TRBJ2-2; possible D gene TRBD2, 6 bases. This CDR3 region has 15 residues. CDR1 and CDR2 from the germline V gene are SGHTS and YDEGEE. V lost 1 base and J 9 bases, leaving 16 bases between the germline ends. CDR3 protein: CASSLMGGTSRELFF. The CDR3, as DNA: TGTGCCAGCAGCTTGATGGGGGGAACGTCGAGGGAGCTGTTTTTT.

This clonotype was seen a handful of times. The chain combines TRBV12-3 or TRBV12-4 with TRBJ1-4, with TRBD1 matching 7 bases. Trimming took 4 bases from V and 0 from J; bases not matched to a gene: 8. The CDR3 runs 17 residues. The CDR3 DNA reads as TGTGCCAGCAGTTCCCCGAGGACAGGTGCAACTAATGAAAAACTGTTTTTT. Translated: CASSSPRTGATNEKLFF.

Of note for this clonotype: A much larger clone lies a single base off, so this may be a read error. The rearrangement joins TRBV28 to TRBJ2-7, with D possibly matching TRBD1 (6 bases). The germline CDR1 and CDR2 sequences are MDHEN and SYDVKM. The CDR3 is 11 residues long. The CDR3 protein is CASKGVYEQHF. As DNA, the CDR3 is TGTGCCAGCAAGGGGGTTTACGAGCAGCACTTC. Complete variable domain (other parts from reference TRBV28 and TRBJ2-7): DVKVTQSSRYLVKRTGEKVFLECVQDMDHENMFWYRQDPGLGLRLIYFSYDVKMKEKGDIPEGYSVSREKKERFSLILESASTNQTSMYLCASKGVYEQHFGPGTRLTVT.

There are many counts of this clonotype. The chain has TRBV29-1 and TRBJ2-3; TRBD2 agrees at 8 bases. The V gene end was trimmed by 1 base and the J gene end by 2 bases; junction bases not matched to a gene: 8. CDR1 and CDR2 from the germline V gene are SQVTM and ANQGSEA. This CDR3 region has 16 residues. This CDR3 reads CSVEGGLAGPTDTQYF. CDR3 coding DNA: TGCAGCGTTGAAGGGGGCCTAGCGGGCCCCACAGATACGCAGTATTTT.

Many counts were recorded for this clonotype. The chain recombines TRBV4-3 with TRBJ2-7; D may be TRBD1 (6 bases). Deletions cut 0 bases from V and 4 bases from J, with 16 bases between. The CDR3 has 16 amino acids. The germline V gene encodes CDR1 LGHNA and CDR2 YSLEER. CDR3 protein: CASSQDIGGWRYEQYF. The DNA of the CDR3 is TGCGCCAGCAGCCAAGATATAGGGGGTTGGCGATACGAGCAGTACTTC.

This clonotype was counted many times. DNA for the CDR3: TGTGCCAGCAGCTTTAGCGGGAGCACAGATACGCAGTATTTT. Its translation: CASSFSGSTDTQYF. The chain carries TRBV7-9 and TRBJ2-3; the match to TRBD2 covers 7 bases. The trim removed 3 bases at V and 0 bases at J, leaving 0 bases unmatched. The germline V gene encodes CDR1 SEHNR and CDR2 FQNEAQ (reference sequence). The CDR3 contains 14 residues.

With respect to this clonotype: Given a much more abundant clone one base away, this may be a read error. V is TRBV6-2 or TRBV6-3 and J is TRBJ2-3, with 11 bases that match TRBD2. Germline CDR1 is MNHEY and CDR2 is SVGEGT. Germline trimming cut 5 bases from V and 0 bases from J; bases unmatched to any gene: 10. CDR3 length equals 18 residues. As DNA, the CDR3 is TGTGCCAGCAGTCTTAGCGGGGGGGCGAGACTTAGCACAGATACGCAGTATTTT. Amino acids: CASSLSGGARLSTDTQYF.

For this clonotype: With a much larger clone just one base away, this may be a read error. V usage is TRBV9 and J usage is TRBJ2-7; D perhaps matches TRBD2 (5 bases). The CDR3 is 15 amino acids. V was cut by 0 bases and J by 1 base, with 11 bases left in between. Per the germline V gene, CDR1 is SGDLS and CDR2 is YYNGEE. The DNA for the CDR3 is TGTGCCAGCAGCGTAGGACCGACGGGATCCTACGAGCAGTACTTC. Amino acids: CASSVGPTGSYEQYF.

Ten or more counts support this clonotype. V usage is TRBV25-1 and J usage is TRBJ1-1, with a possible D match to TRBD1 (5 bases). Germline loops: CDR1 MGHDK, CDR2 SYGVNS. Trimming cost V 7 bases and J 4 bases, with 13 bases left between them. The CDR3 sequence is 13 residues long. Here the CDR3 reads CASNTGVGTEAFF. For the CDR3, the DNA is TGTGCCAGCAATACGGGGGTGGGCACTGAAGCTTTCTTT.

The V call is TRBV10-2, the J call TRBJ2-1; TRBD2 matches at 10 bases. The CDR3 sequence is 17 residues long. Germline V gene data show CDR1 as WSHSY and CDR2 as SAAADI. Unmatched junction bases numbered 11, after V lost 3 bases and J lost 6 bases. CDR3 bases: TGCGCCAGCAGTGATCGAGCGGGGGGGCCGGCGGTCAATGAGCAGTTCTTC. Translated: CASSDRAGGPAVNEQFF.

This clonotype came up many times. The rearrangement joins TRBV4-3 to TRBJ2-7; D might be TRBD1 or TRBD2, each matching 7 bases. V shed 4 bases and J shed 4 bases, with 23 bases lying between them. Looked up from germline, CDR1 is LGHNA and CDR2 is YSLEER. The CDR3 has 17 amino acids. CDR3 bases: TGCGCCAGCAGCCCGACCACAGGGGCGGGAGTTAGATACGAGCAGTACTTC. It codes for CASSPTTGAGVRYEQYF.

This clonotype was observed many times. V and J are TRBV9 and TRBJ2-1; 8 bases fit TRBD2. The germline V gene encodes CDR1 SGDLS and CDR2 YYNGEE. The CDR3 consists of 16 residues. Germline trimming cut 4 bases from V and 3 bases from J; bases unmatched to any gene: 9. The CDR3 region is CASSPRGGGLYNEQFF. CDR3 in DNA: TGTGCCAGCAGCCCCCGGGGCGGGGGGCTCTACAATGAGCAGTTCTTC. Supplemented by reference TRBV9 and TRBJ2-1, the full variable domain reads DSGVTQTPKHLITATGQRVTLRCSPRSGDLSVYWYQQSLDQGLQFLIQYYNGEERAKGNILERFSAQQFPDLHSELNLSSLELGDSALYFCASSPRGGGLYNEQFFGPGTRLTVL.

This clonotype was found many times. CDR3 in DNA: TGTGCCAGCAGCTTGGGAACCGGGACATACTACGAGCAGTACTTC. Amino acids: CASSLGTGTYYEQYF. The rearrangement uses TRBV6-5 and TRBJ2-7; tentatively, D is TRBD1 (6 bases). Per germline, CDR1 MNHEY and CDR2 SVGAGI. The CDR3 contains 15 residues. Trimming stripped 6 bases from V and 3 bases from J, with 18 bases between.

This clonotype has at least ten counts. This chain connects TRBV12-3 or TRBV12-4 to TRBJ2-7, with D perhaps assigned TRBD1 or TRBD2 (5 bases each). The V and J ends lost 6 bases and 1 base respectively, with 13 bases between them. This CDR3 contains 14 residues. DNA for the CDR3: TGTGCCAGCAGGCCGGGACGGAATTCCTACGAGCAGTACTTC. Amino acid sequence: CASRPGRNSYEQYF.

This clonotype was seen repeatedly, ten times or more. J is TRBJ2-3 and V is TRBV7-9, with D possibly TRBD2 on 7 matching bases. Germline assignment: CDR1 SEHNR and CDR2 FQNEAQ (reference sequence). The CDR3 runs to 17 residues. Deletions cut 0 bases from V and 0 bases from J, with 13 bases between. The CDR3 region is CASSLAHTGGSTDTQYF. The CDR3 bases are TGTGCCAGCAGCTTAGCGCACACGGGGGGCAGCACAGATACGCAGTATTTT. Complete variable domain (other parts from reference TRBV7-9 and TRBJ2-3): DTGVSQNPRHKITKRGQNVTFRCDPISEHNRLYWYRQTLGQGPEFLTYFQNEAQLEKSRLLSDRFSAERPKGSFSTLEIQRTEQGDSAMYLCASSLAHTGGSTDTQYFGPGTRLTVL.